Detailed here is one T cell receptor beta chain. The data are from a study of OX40 agonist ivuxolimab in advanced cancers. Profiled with immunoSEQ multiplex PCR; TCRdb holds only in-frame clones, not every one. The sample has about 85,000 clones, 70% to 90% seen once. The V end lost 2 bases, the J end lost 0 bases, and 5 bases lay between the germline ends. The germline V gene has CDR1 SGDLS and CDR2 YYNGEE. This CDR3 is 13 amino acids long. The material sequenced was CD4+ or CD8+ T cells sorted from blood, taken in a trial of the OX40 agonist ivuxolimab. The V call is TRBV9, the J call TRBJ2-5; D is undetermined. This TCR derives from an adult with an advanced solid tumor such as melanoma, head and neck, liver or kidney cancer. The CDR3 sequence is CASSVLDQETQYF. DNA for the CDR3: TGTGCCAGCAGCGTGCTCGACCAAGAGACCCAGTACTTC.